This TCR beta chain was sequenced in a study of shared clonotypes between healthy human individuals. Study details: Donors were a couple of women and a few men aged 18 to 49.

Each sample came from a Caucasian adult donor living in Nashville, Tennessee. The CDR3 sequence is 16 residues long. Trimming removed 4 bases at V and 7 bases at J, with 24 bases between. Germline V gene data show CDR1 as SGHRS and CDR2 as YFSETQ. Data came from immunoSEQ multiplex PCR; TCRdb stores just in-frame clones and leaves some out. The sample lists about 490,000 clones, 76% occurring once. Turning to this clone: Its specificity is not known. A read error is the likely source, as a far larger clone sits one nucleotide away. Other nucleotide sequences from this sample produce the same CDR3.

Overall study findings and caveats: The low donor count limited represented genetic and exposure-history diversity.

V usage is TRBV5-1 and J usage is TRBJ2-7; D might be TRBD2 (6 bases). This receptor was taken from a woman in her forties in good health. Some clones in this sample may be carry-over from other donors' samples. The sequenced sample was PBMCs. DNA for the CDR3: TGCGCCAGCAGCCTGGTGGCGGGATCTACTATGGGGGAGCAGTACTTC. The encoded protein is CASSLVAGSTMGEQYF.